The entry below describes one T cell receptor beta chain. The V gene's germline CDR1 is MNHNS and CDR2 SASEGT. Deletions cut 1 base from V and 1 base from J, with 13 bases between. The CDR3 length is 16 residues. The data originate from a study of OX40 agonist ivuxolimab in advanced cancers. Some clones are missing from TCRdb's copy, which holds only in-frame ones; the method was immunoSEQ multiplex PCR. The sample yields 90,000 to 100,000 clones, roughly 95% seen once. The J gene is TRBJ2-5, the V gene TRBV6-1; TRBD1 is a possible D gene (6 bases). The source of this sequence is an adult with an advanced solid tumor such as melanoma, head and neck, liver or kidney cancer. The material was CD4+ or CD8+ T cells sorted from blood, obtained in a trial of the OX40 agonist ivuxolimab. The chain's CDR3 is CASSEGLGAAQETQYF. CDR3 bases: TGTGCCAGCAGTGAAGGGCTGGGGGCTGCCCAAGAGACCCAGTACTTC.